This T cell receptor beta chain was documented in a study of cytomegalovirus exposure and HLA in healthy donors. Study-level findings and limits: Association of a missense DCLRE1C variant with TCR beta V- and J-gene trimming was reported in a later analysis. As was reported, the classifier diagnosed cytomegalovirus status with high specificity and sensitivity.

This PCR relied on a set of 60 Vbeta primers and 13 Jbeta primers. Source study methods: It was a later analysis that counted roughly 80 million unique TCR beta chains, of which 8.5 million to 12 million were shared. Sequenced by immunoSEQ multiplex PCR; TCRdb stores in-frame clones only, minus some. The V and J calls and clone size were taken over from that table, and D and trimming were inferred from the DNA. Seen here are 150,000 or so clones, approximately 79% observed once, and the top ten hold approximately 6.9%. On this clone itself: Its antigen is not identified.

This receptor was obtained from a man aged 40-49 years in good health and CMV-seropositive. The source material was PBMCs.

In DNA form, the CDR3 reads TGTGCCAGCAGCGTAGAAGGGGTTGGCCTCCCCCAGCATTTT. Amino acids: CASSVEGVGLPQHF. V usage is TRBV9 and J usage is TRBJ1-5, with D tentatively TRBD1 (5 bases). This CDR3 has 14 amino acids. Looked up from germline, CDR1 is SGDLS and CDR2 is YYNGEE. V was trimmed by 0 bases and J by 10 bases, leaving 14 bases between them.